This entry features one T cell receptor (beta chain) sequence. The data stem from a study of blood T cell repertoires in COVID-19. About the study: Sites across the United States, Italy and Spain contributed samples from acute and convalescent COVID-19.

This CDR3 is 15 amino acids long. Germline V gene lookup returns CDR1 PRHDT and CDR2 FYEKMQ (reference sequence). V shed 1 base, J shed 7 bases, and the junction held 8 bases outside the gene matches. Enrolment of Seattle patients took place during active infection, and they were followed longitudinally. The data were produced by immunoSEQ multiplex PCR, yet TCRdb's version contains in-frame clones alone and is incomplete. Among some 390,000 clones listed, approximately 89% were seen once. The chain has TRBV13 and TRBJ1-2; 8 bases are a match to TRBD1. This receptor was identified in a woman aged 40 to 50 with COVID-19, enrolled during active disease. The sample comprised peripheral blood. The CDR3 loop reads CASSLVGRGRSGYTF. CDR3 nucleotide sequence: TGTGCCAGCAGCTTAGTCGGCAGGGGGCGAAGTGGCTACACCTTC.